What follows is one T cell receptor (beta chain) and its context. RNA totalling roughly 0.45 to 1 ug underwent reverse transcription with random hexamers. The CDR3 of TCR beta was amplified by immunoSEQ multiplex PCR across 54 Vbeta and 13 Jbeta. MiXCR, run by TCRdb on the immunoSEQ multiplex PCR reads, gives a single entry per CDR3 protein. The data show about 190,000 distinct CDR3 sequences, approximately 93% seen once. This sample is drawn from a study of CD8 T cells in Susac syndrome. With 3 bases removed from V and 9 bases from J, the gap between germline ends came to 15 bases. In germline, CDR1 is DFQATT, CDR2 SNEGSKA (reference sequence). This CDR3 comprises 13 residues.

Sequenced input: CD4+ T cells from PBMCs. The sequence was collected from a human donor in good health. This chain joins TRBV20-1 and TRBJ2-1; no clear D gene. CDR3 DNA: TGCAGTGCTAGCCTATTTACGACAAGTGAGCAGTTCTTC. It translates to CSASLFTTSEQFF.